This T cell receptor beta chain derives from a study of blood T cell repertoires in COVID-19. This clone showed up just a few times. Original data processing: Cell counts per sample came from amplifying reference gene primers. Here immunoSEQ multiplex PCR was the method, and the copy in TCRdb shows in-frame clones only, minus some. V and J calls and clone size follow that table, whereas D and trimming were derived from the DNA. This table has more than 350,000 clones, around 87% appearing once. This TCR came from a young woman with COVID-19, enrolled during active disease. The sequenced sample was peripheral blood.

CDR3 sequence reads: CASSRFQGQGAKNIQYF. In DNA form, the CDR3 reads TGTGCCAGCAGTCGATTCCAGGGCCAAGGTGCCAAAAACATTCAGTACTTC. This chain joins TRBV6-6 and TRBJ2-4; TRBD1 is a possible D gene (5 bases). The CDR3 runs 17 residues. Germline lookup yields CDR1 MNHNY and CDR2 SVGAGI (reference sequence). V lost 5 bases to trimming and J lost 1 base, with 18 bases between them.